This TCR beta chain was sequenced in a study of T cells after yellow fever vaccination (dated by TCRdb to 2018 to 2020). As for the study more broadly: Using CD3, CD45RA, CCR7 and CD95 staining, memory subsets (EM, EMRA, CM and Tscm) were sorted on a BD FACS Aria III. Libraries from fractions with low cell numbers were prepared with the SMART-Seq v4 Ultra Low Input RNA kit. To track T-cell clones before and after primary and booster YFV17D yellow fever vaccination, bulk TCR alpha and beta repertoires were sequenced longitudinally. The cohort comprised two healthy male donors, one aged 18 to 30 and one aged 30 to 40 years. Bulk PBMC replicates and cell subsets were isolated from blood drawn at multiple timepoints before and after both primary and secondary immunization. Memory subsets were sorted on days 0, 15 and 45 and at 18 months after primary vaccination, and on days 0, 15 and 45 after the 30-year booster.

Synthesis of TCR cDNA relied on 5'RACE template switching, a step that introduced a universal primer site along with unique molecular identifiers. cDNA synthesis was primed from both the TCR alpha and TCR beta constant segments. Two PCR steps were used to amplify libraries, with sample barcodes and sequencing adapters being added in the second step. Sequencing of the libraries was done on either Illumina HiSeq 2500 (2x100 bp) or NovaSeq (2x150 bp). As for how the authors treated the data: MIGEC was used to demultiplex reads and collapse the reads into UMI consensus sequences, and MiXCR was used for V(D)J alignment. Using edgeR on replicate PBMC samples, clonotypes were called vaccine-responding if FDR was below 0.01 and the log2 fold change was above 5 up to day 15. Each bulk clonotype was labeled CD4 or CD8 based on which sequenced repertoire, CD4 or CD8, contained the clonotype at higher abundance. Clonotype frequencies in memory subsets were weighted by FACS-sorted cell numbers to estimate each clone's distribution across memory phenotypes. The raw public data were reprocessed by TCRdb itself: fastp quality trimming at Q25, MiXCR clonotype calling, in-frame beta chains only. Merged by CDR3 protein, the rows form single entries marked with the most common genes and DNA. TCRdb's processing, not the authors' own work, is the source of the V and J calls. Present in this sample are 30,000 or so distinct CDR3 sequences, around 6.7% of which were seen just once. Around a fifth of the sample is in the top ten clones.

This clonotype has more than one count but fewer than ten. No per-base quality is available; no much larger clone lies one base away. V is pruned by 5 bases and J by 6 bases, leaving 4 bases of the junction without a gene match. CDR1 and CDR2 were assigned from the germline V gene as SGHTA and FQGNSA. The CDR3 holds 15 amino acids from the cysteine to the valine. The DNA shown is the 45-base CDR3, in frame from base 1. The treatment or condition label of this sample denotes: live attenuated yellow fever vaccine strain. A standard Ficoll-Paque protocol was used to isolate PBMCs from peripheral blood. The RNeasy Micro Kit was used to extract RNA from sorted memory subsets. The research as a whole found: Compared with the primary T-cell response, the secondary T-cell response was faster but weaker, reaching its peak on day 5 rather than on day 15. FACS-sorted repertoires could contain abundant contaminating clonotypes from the bulk population, so computational filtering was required. A small fraction of clonotypes showed up in both the CD4 and CD8 compartments, probably as a result of convergent recombination. Most clones expanded after primary vaccination were re-detected after the booster (96% of CD4 and about nine tenths of CD8), suggesting broad memory maintenance. On day 0, almost all vaccine-responding clonotypes were below detection in the sorted memory subsets. Only two donors were included in the study, so the extent to which the findings can be generalized is limited.

The sample was PBMCs, either bulk or a sorted T-cell subset (CD4+, CD8+, memory, or dextramer-sorted; not recorded which), taken on the day of the first yellow fever vaccination. Recombination linked TRBV7-2 to TRBJ2-7, and 16 bases in between align with TRBD2. This clonotype was obtained from a man younger than 35 who received the YFV17D yellow fever vaccine. The sequenced DNA is TGTGCCAGCAGCCAGGGACTAGCGGGGGGGGGCGAGCAGTACGTC. Translation gives CASSQGLAGGGEQYV.